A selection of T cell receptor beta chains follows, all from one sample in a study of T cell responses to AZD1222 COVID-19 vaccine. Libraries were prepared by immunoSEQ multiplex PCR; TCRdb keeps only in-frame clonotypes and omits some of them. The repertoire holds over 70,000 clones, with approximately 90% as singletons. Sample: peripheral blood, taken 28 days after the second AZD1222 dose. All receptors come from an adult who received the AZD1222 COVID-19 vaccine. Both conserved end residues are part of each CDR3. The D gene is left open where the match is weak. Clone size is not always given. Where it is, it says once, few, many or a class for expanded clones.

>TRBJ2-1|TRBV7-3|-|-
CASSLSGGVRDEQFF
TGTGCCAGCAGCTTAAGCGGGGGCGTTCGCGATGAGCAGTTCTTC
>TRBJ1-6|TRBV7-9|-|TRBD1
CASSLWLGQGGSPLHF
TGTGCCAGCAGCTTGTGGCTTGGACAGGGAGGTTCACCCCTCCACTTT
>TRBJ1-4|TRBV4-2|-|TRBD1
CASSQEAGTGVEKLFF
TGTGCCAGCAGCCAAGAAGCCGGGACAGGAGTTGAAAAACTGTTTTTT
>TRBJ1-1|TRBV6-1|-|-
CASSEAGWAANTEAFF
TGTGCCAGCAGTGAAGCGGGTTGGGCAGCGAACACTGAAGCTTTCTTT
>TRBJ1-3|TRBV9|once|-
CASSVALGRPSGNTIYF
TGTGCCAGCAGCGTAGCTCTGGGCCGTCCCTCTGGAAACACCATATATTTT
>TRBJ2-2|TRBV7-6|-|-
CASSFVAPSNTGELFF
TGTGCCAGCAGCTTCGTCGCACCTTCGAACACCGGGGAGCTGTTTTTT
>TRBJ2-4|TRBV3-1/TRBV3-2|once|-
CASSQDRLAKNIQYF
TGTGCCAGCAGCCAAGACCGTTTAGCCAAAAACATTCAGTACTTC
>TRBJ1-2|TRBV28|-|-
CASTDPPNGYTF
TGTGCCAGCACCGACCCACCAAATGGCTACACCTTC
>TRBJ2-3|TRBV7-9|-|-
CASSPWPDTQYF
TGTGCCAGCAGCCCCTGGCCAGATACGCAGTATTTT
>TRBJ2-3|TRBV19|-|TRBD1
CASSLGRGPDTQYF
TGTGCCAGTAGTCTGGGCAGGGGGCCGGATACGCAGTATTTT
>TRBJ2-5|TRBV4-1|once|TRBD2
CASSQDPLAGRPETQYF
TGCGCCAGCAGCCAAGACCCTCTAGCGGGGCGTCCGGAGACCCAGTACTTC
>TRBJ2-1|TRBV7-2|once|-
CASSPTYNEQFF
TGTGCCAGCAGCCCAACCTACAATGAGCAGTTCTTC
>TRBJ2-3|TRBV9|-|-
CASSISGGLRADTQYF
TGTGCCAGCAGCATTTCTGGGGGGCTGAGGGCAGATACGCAGTATTTT
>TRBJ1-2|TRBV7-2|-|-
CASSPNRDYGYTF
TGTGCCAGCAGCCCCAACAGGGACTATGGCTACACCTTC
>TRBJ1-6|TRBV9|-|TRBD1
CASSRDSYNSPLHF
TGTGCCAGCAGCCGGGACAGCTATAATTCACCCCTCCACTTT
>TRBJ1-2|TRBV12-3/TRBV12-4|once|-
CASSQGGPGYTF
TGTGCCAGCAGCCAAGGTGGTCCGGGCTACACCTTC
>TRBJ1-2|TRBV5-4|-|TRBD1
CASSHPTGARYGYTF
TGTGCCAGCAGCCACCCGACAGGGGCGAGGTATGGCTACACCTTC
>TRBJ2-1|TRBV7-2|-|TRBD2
CASSLTSGGADEQFF
TGTGCCAGCAGCTTAACTAGCGGGGGGGCCGATGAGCAGTTCTTC
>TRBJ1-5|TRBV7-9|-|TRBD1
CASSSTGTGSGNQPQHF
TGTGCCAGCAGCTCAACCGGGACAGGCTCGGGCAATCAGCCCCAGCATTTT
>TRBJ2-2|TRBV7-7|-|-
CASSFAAFTGELFF
TGTGCTAGCAGCTTCGCCGCTTTCACCGGGGAGCTGTTTTTT
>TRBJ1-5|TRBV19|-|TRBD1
CASTEGDRDQPQHF
TGTGCCAGTACCGAGGGGGACAGAGATCAGCCCCAGCATTTT
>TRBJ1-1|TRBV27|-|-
CASSLLGGTEAFF
TGTGCCAGCAGTTTATTGGGGGGCACTGAAGCTTTCTTT
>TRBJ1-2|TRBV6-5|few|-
CASSYGGGGVIYGYTF
TGTGCCAGCAGTTATGGCGGGGGGGGCGTAATCTATGGCTACACCTTC
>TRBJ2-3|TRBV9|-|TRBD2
CASSLDLAGNTDTQYF
TGTGCCAGCAGCTTAGATCTAGCGGGGAACACAGATACGCAGTATTTT
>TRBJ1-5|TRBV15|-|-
CATSRDNSNQPQHF
TGTGCCACCAGCAGAGACAATAGCAATCAGCCCCAGCATTTT
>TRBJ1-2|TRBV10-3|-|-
CAISESVHSDGYTF
TGTGCCATCAGTGAGTCTGTACACTCGGATGGCTACACCTTC
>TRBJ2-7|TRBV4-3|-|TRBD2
CASSQDGPAGGAYEQYF
TGCGCCAGCAGCCAAGATGGTCCAGCGGGGGGCGCCTACGAGCAGTACTTC
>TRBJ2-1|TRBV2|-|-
CASSVSDKGNEQFF
TGTGCCAGCAGTGTATCTGACAAGGGGAATGAGCAGTTCTTC
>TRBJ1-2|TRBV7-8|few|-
CASSLGAGYTF
TGTGCCAGCAGCTTGGGGGCGGGCTACACCTTC
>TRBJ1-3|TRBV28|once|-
CASRSGGSGNTIYF
TGTGCCAGCAGGAGTGGAGGCTCTGGAAACACCATATATTTT
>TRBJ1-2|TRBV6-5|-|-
CASSLGKGDGYTF
TGTGCCAGCAGCCTAGGGAAGGGAGATGGCTACACCTTC
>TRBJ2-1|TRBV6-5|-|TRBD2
CASSIAGGIIGEQFF
TGTGCCAGCAGTATAGCGGGGGGTATTATAGGTGAGCAGTTCTTC
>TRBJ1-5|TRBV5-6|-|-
CASSLGVSPQHF
TGTGCCAGCAGCTTGGGGGTCTCGCCCCAGCATTTT
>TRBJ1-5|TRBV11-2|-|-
CASSPRVGQPQHF
TGTGCCAGCAGCCCCAGGGTGGGGCAGCCCCAGCATTTT
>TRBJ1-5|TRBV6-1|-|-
CASSEQGAGGHQPQHF
TGTGCCAGCAGTGAACAAGGGGCCGGAGGACATCAGCCCCAGCATTTT
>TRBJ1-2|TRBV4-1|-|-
CASSARGGLANYGYTF
TGCGCCAGCAGCGCAAGAGGGGGATTAGCTAACTATGGCTACACCTTC
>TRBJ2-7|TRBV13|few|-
CASSPRAAYEQYF
TGTGCCAGCAGCCCCCGGGCAGCCTACGAGCAGTACTTC
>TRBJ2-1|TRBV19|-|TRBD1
CASSILAGQGYNEQFF
TGTGCCAGTAGTATTCTTGCCGGACAGGGATACAATGAGCAGTTCTTC
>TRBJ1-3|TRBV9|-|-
CASSEGGTGNTIYF
TGTGCCAGCAGCGAGGGGGGAACTGGAAACACCATATATTTT
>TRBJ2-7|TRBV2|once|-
CASRQSYEQYF
TGTGCCAGCAGACAGAGCTACGAGCAGTACTTC
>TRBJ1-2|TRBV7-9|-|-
CASSFTTNYGYTF
TGTGCCAGCAGCTTCACCACTAACTATGGCTACACCTTC
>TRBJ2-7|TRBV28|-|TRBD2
CASSFWLAGGPHEQYF
TGTGCCAGCAGTTTCTGGCTAGCGGGGGGGCCCCACGAGCAGTACTTC
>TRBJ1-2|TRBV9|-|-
CASSVAGSEGYTF
TGTGCCAGCAGCGTAGCAGGGTCGGAAGGCTACACCTTC
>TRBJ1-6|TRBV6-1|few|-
CASSDPGRVYLHF
TGTGCCAGCAGTGATCCGGGCAGGGTCTACCTCCACTTT
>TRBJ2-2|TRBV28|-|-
CASSLTGELFF
TGTGCCAGCAGCCTTACCGGGGAGCTGTTTTTT
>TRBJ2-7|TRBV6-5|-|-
CASSYGDPPHGQYF
TGTGCCAGCAGTTACGGGGACCCCCCTCACGGGCAGTACTTC
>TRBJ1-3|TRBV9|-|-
CASSASGNTIYF
TGTGCCAGCAGCGCTAGTGGAAACACCATATATTTT
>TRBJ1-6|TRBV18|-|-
CASSPWPIYNSPLHF
TGTGCCAGCTCACCATGGCCCATTTATAATTCACCCCTCCACTTT